This T cell receptor beta chain appears in the sequencing data of a study of OX40 agonist ivuxolimab in advanced cancers. General study results and limits: Among the lowest peripheral clonal expansion occurred in 0.1-3.0 mg/kg partial responders. In the 0.1 to 3.0 mg/kg range, CD4+ and CD8+ blood T cells had expanded clonally by week 6.

No patient had autoimmune disease or received systemic immunosuppression. CDR3 length: 16 amino acids. Germline assignment: CDR1 SGHVS and CDR2 FQNEAQ. Germline trimming cut 0 bases from V and 4 bases from J; bases unmatched to any gene: 6. In the case of this clone: The antigen is unknown.

Using immunoSEQ multiplex PCR, the repertoire was profiled, and TCRdb retains in-frame clones only, with some absent. There are about 29,000 clones in the sample; about 93% occur only once, and about 9.4% lies in the top ten. The receptor was isolated from an adult with an advanced solid tumor such as melanoma, head and neck, liver or kidney cancer. The sample consisted of CD4+ or CD8+ T cells sorted from blood, taken in a trial of the OX40 agonist ivuxolimab. V is TRBV7-8 and J is TRBJ2-7, with 10 bases matching TRBD1. The CDR3 DNA is TGTGCCAGCAGCTTAGCCCCCGGGACAGGGGATTACGAGCAGTACTTC. Translation: CASSLAPGTGDYEQYF.